This T cell receptor beta chain was identified during a study of blood T cell repertoires in COVID-19 (TCRdb year 2020). About the investigation overall: Collaborator samples came from the United States, Italy and Spain and covered acute and convalescent phases of COVID-19. The prospective study material was composed of cDNA or gDNA derived from T cells, B-cell-depleted T cells, or PBMCs. The dataset comprised deeply sampled blood TCRbeta repertoires from subjects exposed to, actively infected with, or recovered from COVID-19. The repertoires were made available in a free public database intended to serve as a resource for research on the immune response to SARS-CoV-2. The samples were drawn from the first 160 participants of the ongoing ImmuneRACE study and from some 1,300 subjects provided by 6 global collaborators. Sample metadata almost always included a de-identified subject ID, COVID-19 status, age in years and sex. Where HLA class I and class II types were available, the types were taken from metadata supplied by the sample provider, not from assay-based typing.

Concerning this clone: The antigen it binds to is not known. No clone much larger than this one lies a single base away; base qualities are absent.

For CDR1 and CDR2, the germline V gene (reference sequence) lists SEHNR and FQNEAQ. The CDR3 numbers 14 residues from cysteine through phenylalanine. The only DNA kept is the CDR3, 42 bases in frame from the first base. V was cut back by 1 base and J by 8 bases, leaving a gap of 11 bases between them. Whole blood was collected in K2EDTA tubes by collaborating institutions according to the institutions' own protocols. Collaborator samples were shipped for TCRbeta analysis as frozen whole blood, isolated PBMCs, or DNA extracted from either sample type. Results the study describes overall, beyond this receptor: Clinical and demographic metadata were provided uncurated, with the amount varying by source and participant.

TCRbeta CDR3 regions were amplified from genomic DNA by means of the immunoSEQ Assay, a bias-controlled multiplex PCR. As for the authors' bioinformatics: Nucleated cell counts per sample were estimated from amplification of reference gene primers within the assay. To quantify the absolute abundance of each unique TCRbeta CDR3 rearrangement, sequence reads were collapsed and filtered. For each sample, productive Simpson clonality was calculated as the square root of Simpson's diversity index across productive rearrangements. TCRdb carries this immuneACCESS record with in-frame sequences only. Its versions omit some clonotypes, under half of them owing to an unresolved V gene in the studies checked, with the rest unexplained. The V and J calls and clone size were taken over from that table, and D and trimming were inferred from the DNA. The sample table shows roughly 60,000 clones, and 70% to 90% are seen once. The top ten constitute more than 0.95% of the sample.

Recombination connected TRBV7-9 to TRBJ1-4; a confident D gene designation cannot be given. The specimen was peripheral blood. This clonotype originated in a man between 40 and 49 years old with acute or convalescent COVID-19. The CDR3 has the sequence CASSLGVSGEKLFF. The bases are TGTGCCAGCAGCTTAGGGGTTTCAGGAGAAAAACTGTTTTTT.